These 14 T cell receptor beta chains share one sample of origin, sequenced in a study of vaccination and CD4 T cells after COVID-19 (dated by TCRdb to between 2022 and 2023). The library was prepared using PCR. Instrument on record: Illumina iSeq 100. TCR sequencing of DNA from cultured CD4+ T cells used the Oncomine TCR Beta short-read assay at the Johns Hopkins FTIC core. The public reads were run again by TCRdb, first through fastp at Q25 and then through MiXCR, and only productive beta chains were kept. Each record represents a unique CDR3 protein, reported with the most common genes and DNA among its rows. For this sample there are about 17,000 distinct CDR3 sequences; roughly 51% appear just once. Jointly, the top ten make up around 15% of the sample. The sample's treatment or condition label is to be understood as: approximately 9-day PBMC culture with coronavirus spike peptide pools or control peptides (ViraFEST assay).

No antigen has been assigned to these receptors. The source material was CD4+ T cells from blood, cultured in vitro. These receptors all stem from a human donor who had recovered from COVID-19.

There are a few counts of this clonotype. V and J are TRBV2 and TRBJ1-1, with TRBD1 matching over 7 bases. Unmatched junction bases numbered 8, after V lost 7 bases and J lost 3 bases. Germline V gene sequence: CDR1 SNHLY, CDR2 FYNNEI. The CDR3 contains 14 residues. The CDR3 DNA reads as TGTGCCAGCACCTACAGGGGATCGGACACTGAAGCTTTCTTT. Its translation is CASTYRGSDTEAFF.

This clonotype was seen only a few times. This chain connects TRBV6-1 to TRBJ2-2, with TRBD1 identical over 8 bases. Germline V gives CDR1 MNHNS, CDR2 SASEGT. This CDR3 has 18 residues. The V segment lost 2 bases and the J segment 4 bases; nucleotides outside the gene matches: 12. The CDR3 DNA is TGTGCCAGCAGTGAATCGGACAGGGTTGGGTGGAGCACCGGGGAGCTGTTTTTT. Translated: CASSESDRVGWSTGELFF.

The count of this clonotype is one. J is TRBJ2-5 and V is TRBV5-8; D unclear. Looked up from germline, CDR1 is SGHTS and CDR2 is YDEGEE. With 0 bases removed from V and 4 bases from J, the gap between germline ends came to 10 bases. The CDR3 contains 14 residues. CDR3 nucleotides: TGTGCCAGCAGCTTGGATTGGGGTGGAGAGACCCAGTACTTC. Translating gives CASSLDWGGETQYF.

V is TRBV6-5 and J is TRBJ1-5; TRBD1 might be the D (5 bases). This CDR3 contains 16 residues. In germline, CDR1 is MNHEY, CDR2 SVGAGI. V dropped 0 bases and J dropped 5 bases, with 14 bases sitting between them. CDR3 in DNA: TGTGCCAGCAGTTACTCGTACGGGGGGATAGATCAGCCCCAGCATTTT. Its translation is CASSYSYGGIDQPQHF.

V usage is TRBV7-2 and J usage is TRBJ1-3, with unresolved D. V was clipped by 1 base and J by 10 bases, with 11 bases between them. Germline V gives CDR1 SGHTA, CDR2 FQGNSA. This CDR3 comprises 13 residues. The CDR3 DNA follows: TGTGCCAGCAGCTTAGTTCGGAGTCCGACCATATATTTT. Amino acid sequence: CASSLVRSPTIYF.

The chain is built from TRBV20-1 and TRBJ2-5; 11 positions agree with TRBD2. CDR1 and CDR2 from the germline V gene are DFQATT and SNEGSKA (reference sequence). The CDR3 is 14 amino acids. V trimming: 3 bases; J trimming: 5 bases; junction bases outside the gene matches: 5. CDR3 residues: CSASTSGGGETQYF. CDR3 bases: TGCAGTGCTAGTACTAGCGGGGGTGGGGAGACCCAGTACTTC.

V is TRBV6-1 and J is TRBJ2-3; 9 positions match TRBD1. CDR1 and CDR2 from the germline V gene are MNHNS and SASEGT. The trim removed 7 bases at V and 3 bases at J, leaving 17 bases unmatched. The CDR3 contains 18 residues. The CDR3 region is CASNTDHSKGQGTDTQYF. The DNA of the CDR3 is TGTGCCAGCAACACAGACCACTCGAAGGGACAGGGAACAGATACGCAGTATTTT.

This sequence joins TRBV5-1 and TRBJ2-6; D is unclear. Germline V lookup: CDR1 SGHRS, CDR2 YFSETQ. The CDR3 covers 16 residues. The V end lost 4 bases, the J end lost 0 bases, and 11 bases lay between the germline ends. This CDR3 reads CASSPPTDSGANVLTF. The DNA for the CDR3 is TGCGCCAGCAGCCCCCCTACGGACTCTGGGGCCAACGTCCTGACTTTC.

The chain recombines TRBV20-1 with TRBJ2-3, with 15 bases aligning to TRBD2. Germline trimming cut 1 base from V and 5 bases from J; bases unmatched to any gene: 1. Germline CDR1 DFQATT, CDR2 SNEGSKA (reference sequence). CDR3 size: 15 residues. CDR3 bases: TGCAGTGCTAGAGGGACTAGCGGGAGGGAAGATACGCAGTATTTT. This encodes CSARGTSGREDTQYF.

The chain joins TRBV25-1 to TRBJ2-3; 9 nucleotides line up with TRBD2. The ends lost 0 bases at V and 2 bases at J; junction bases unmatched: 3. Germline-derived CDR1 and CDR2 are MGHDK and SYGVNS. The CDR3 runs 16 residues. CDR3 region: CASSEYAGGTTDTQYF. CDR3 DNA sequence: TGTGCCAGCAGTGAATATGCGGGGGGGACCACAGATACGCAGTATTTT.

This clonotype was counted between two and nine times. This chain uses TRBV20-1 with TRBJ2-2; 10 bases are shared with TRBD1. The CDR3 is made up of 16 amino acids. The germline gives CDR1 DFQATT, CDR2 SNEGSKA (reference sequence). V lost 3 bases to trimming and J lost 1 base; unmatched junction nucleotides: 5. CDR3 DNA sequence: TGCAGTGCTAGGGGGGGGACAGGGGTGAACACCGGGGAGCTGTTTTTT. Translating it yields CSARGGTGVNTGELFF.

The CDR3 region is CAGTGELFF. The CDR3 DNA is TGCGCCGGCACCGGGGAGCTGTTTTTT. V gene TRBV10-1 combines with J gene TRBJ2-2; no firm D call. V lost 11 bases and J 4 bases, leaving 2 bases between the germline ends. Germline lookup yields CDR1 WNHNN and CDR2 SYGVQD (reference sequence). The CDR3 spans 9 residues.

This chain joins TRBV18 and TRBJ2-1, with TRBD2 matching over 13 bases. In germline, CDR1 is KGHSH, CDR2 LQKENI. The CDR3 spans 14 residues. Trimming at V came to 3 bases and at J to 7 bases, leaving 0 bases not matched to a gene. The CDR3 protein is CASSPGLAGNEQFF. CDR3 coding DNA: TGTGCCAGCTCACCGGGACTAGCGGGGAATGAGCAGTTCTTC.

The rearrangement uses TRBV5-4 and TRBJ2-3, with D possibly TRBD1 on 5 matching bases. Germline CDR1 SGHNT, CDR2 YYREEE (reference sequence). The CDR3 contains 17 residues. The germline V and J ends were trimmed by 3 bases and 1 base, with 18 bases remaining between them. CDR3 amino acids: CASSSPFRQGGTDTQYF. CDR3 coding DNA: TGTGCCAGCAGCTCCCCTTTCCGGCAGGGTGGCACAGATACGCAGTATTTT.